This T cell receptor (beta chain) was captured in a study of human T cells and chemical hapten exposure (dated by TCRdb to the early 2020s). Regarding the complete study: For sensitization, 2% DPC in acetone was applied to a roughly 2 cm by roughly 2 cm area of upper inner arm skin. Throughout the roughly 23-week study period, patients were also given weekly therapeutic DPC doses on the scalp. Patch testing was done on the upper back using Finn chambers containing 0.01% DPC, and results were scored after 6 days according to International Contact Dermatitis Research Group standards. Alopecia areata with under or over 50% scalp involvement, alopecia totalis and alopecia universalis were represented in the patient cohort, which was mostly female. The libraries were sequenced as a pool, and the TCR yield per sample differed mostly because of small variations in library volumes within the pool. The study tracked peripheral blood TCR repertoire changes in vivo during primary and secondary sensitization to the hapten diphenylcyclopropenone (DPC) in alopecia patients. Blood was sampled from patients pre-sensitization (week 0) and at 2, 6 and about 24 weeks after DPC sensitization. Some 29 alopecia patients gave blood for TCR sequencing at one to four time points (pre-sensitization, 2, 6 and 24 weeks). Overall study outcomes, separate from this receptor: Patch test score was positively correlated with the number of PT1 expanded TCRs, with significance at thresholds 8, 16 and 32 but not at 4. No change with DPC sensitization was found in the number of TCRs above 1 in 1000 frequency, and no evidence of global repertoire structure alterations was found. All patients had alopecia, a presumed autoimmune disease, so their immune response might differ from that of healthy individuals. Compared with pre-sensitization or healthy control sets, expanded TCRs formed significantly more large CDR3 similarity clusters, which is consistent with antigen-driven responses. After repeated subsampling, the strength of the expansion versus patch-test correlation and the threshold at which it became significant changed.

Spanning cysteine to phenylalanine, the CDR3 consists of 14 amino acids. Only the CDR3 portion is preserved as DNA: 42 bases, with reading frame beginning at the first base. V is reduced by 6 bases and J by 6 bases, leaving a spacing of 14 bases between them. Taken from the germline V gene, the CDR1 and CDR2 loops are MNHEY and SVGAGI. This clonotype was seen a few times. What this receptor recognizes is not known. It has no much larger one-base neighbor in the sample; base qualities were not kept. The library was prepared using RACE. The sequencer listed for this sample is NextSeq 500. During library preparation, unique molecular identifiers were attached to individual cDNA molecules so that TCRs could be counted in a quantitative, reproducible way. Each blood RNA sample was used to sequence both TCR alpha and TCR beta chains. The published analysis was carried out like this. The median number of TCRs per sample was over 85,000, ranging from about 20,000 to 690,600. The Decombinator software suite was used to annotate the V, J and CDR3 of the TCR reads. For the PS versus PT1 abundance plots, all samples were subsampled to the same number of TCRs (28,000). TCRs were defined as expanded if absent before sensitization and observed at least eight times at the 2-week time point. TCRdb took the public reads, trimmed them with fastp at Q25, ran MiXCR for clone calling and kept in-frame beta chains. Identical CDR3 proteins give one entry, which carries the most common genes and DNA. It is TCRdb's table, rather than the study itself, that gives the V and J calls and clone size. This sample comprises about 270,000 distinct CDR3 sequences, roughly 7.7% of them detected only once. 1.2% of the sample rests with the top ten.

The label giving this sample's time point can be read as: pre-sensitization, week 0. The sample's treatment or condition, from its label and the paper: therapeutic diphenylcyclopropenone sensitization with weekly scalp DPC. Blood at each patch-test visit was drawn before the patch test was applied. Patients were considered eligible if aged 18 to 70, diagnosed with alopecia and deemed suitable for DPC therapy, and patients were excluded if pregnant. Total RNA was isolated from unfractionated whole blood collected in Tempus Blood RNA tubes. This material consisted of whole blood, taken in connection with sensitization to the hapten diphenylcyclopropenone (DPC). This TCR was recovered from a man aged 18 to 35 with alopecia areata. Some clones in this sample may be carry-over from other donors' samples. The chain links TRBV6-5 with TRBJ2-2; TRBD2 is a possible D gene, resting on 5 matching bases. The DNA sequence reads TGTGCCAGCAGGCGGGCCCCATTGGCCGGGGAGCTGTTTTTT. Its coded protein is CASRRAPLAGELFF.